These T cell receptor beta chains were read from a single sample in a study of blood T cell repertoires in COVID-19. TCRdb's copy holds only in-frame clones and misses some; the assay was immunoSEQ multiplex PCR. The sample lists some 120,000 clones, around 81% occurring once. Sequencing used peripheral blood. The origin of the receptors is a human donor in a cohort sampled during active COVID-19. The CDR3 runs from the conserved cysteine through the conserved F or W. D genes are given only for firm matches. Size is omitted from some rows. Given values are once, few, many or a class for expanded clones.

DNA	CDR3	size	D	V	J
TGTGCCAGCAGCCTAAGACAGGAGAATGAAAAACTGTTTTTT	CASSLRQENEKLFF	NA	NA	TRBV28	TRBJ1-4
TGTGCCAGCTCACTCGGCCAGGGGAGCACTGAAGCTTTCTTT	CASSLGQGSTEAFF	NA	NA	TRBV18	TRBJ1-1
TGTGCCTGGATTCAGGGTGAAGCTTTCTTT	CAWIQGEAFF	NA	NA	TRBV30	TRBJ1-1
TGTGCCAGCAGCTTACAGGGGGCGAAGAACGAGCAGTACTTC	CASSLQGAKNEQYF	NA	TRBD1	TRBV7-9	TRBJ2-7
TGTGCCAGCAGCTTGACTCCCCCAGATACGCAGTATTTT	CASSLTPPDTQYF	NA	NA	TRBV11-2	TRBJ2-3
TGTGCCAGCAGTGATGGACAGGGGTCCCTAACCGGGGAGCTGTTTTTT	CASSDGQGSLTGELFF	NA	TRBD1	TRBV6-1	TRBJ2-2
TGTGCCAGCAGGCCGGGACAGGGGAGGTTTGGCAATCAGCCCCAGCATTTT	CASRPGQGRFGNQPQHF	NA	TRBD1	TRBV2	TRBJ1-5
TGTGCCAGCAGCTTGGACATCCAAGAGACCCAGTACTTC	CASSLDIQETQYF	NA	NA	TRBV3-1/TRBV3-2	TRBJ2-5
TGTGCCAGTAGTACTTCCGGGACAGGACCCCAAGAGCAGTACTTC	CASSTSGTGPQEQYF	few	TRBD1	TRBV19	TRBJ2-7
TGTGCCAGCAGCCGAAACCGACAGGCTGGGGCCAACGTCCTGACTTTC	CASSRNRQAGANVLTF	NA	NA	TRBV6-2/TRBV6-3	TRBJ2-6
TGTGCCAGCAGCCCCTGGGGGGGGGAGTACGAGCAGTACTTC	CASSPWGGEYEQYF	once	TRBD2	TRBV9	TRBJ2-7
TGTGCCAGCAGCCAAGAGGGAACCGGCAGGGGAGGGGAGACCCAGTACTTC	CASSQEGTGRGGETQYF	once	NA	TRBV3-1/TRBV3-2	TRBJ2-5
TGTGCCAGCAGCCAAGATCTAGCCAGTACAGCAAATGAAAAACTGTTTTTT	CASSQDLASTANEKLFF	NA	NA	TRBV4-2	TRBJ1-4
TGTGCCAGCAGTTCCATCTCGACTAGCGGTAGCACAGATACGCAGTATTTT	CASSSISTSGSTDTQYF	NA	TRBD2	TRBV27	TRBJ2-3
TGTGCCAGCAGTCTTCTTCAGGGGCCCGGAGTTCTCCAGCATTTT	CASSLLQGPGVLQHF	NA	NA	TRBV28	TRBJ1-5
TGTGCCAGCAGTTTTAGCCCAACAAGGAACACTGAAGCTTTCTTT	CASSFSPTRNTEAFF	NA	NA	TRBV28	TRBJ1-1
TGTGCCAGCAGCTCCGGGACTCCGTACGAGCAGTACTTC	CASSSGTPYEQYF	NA	NA	TRBV7-9	TRBJ2-7
TGTGCCTGGAGTGTAACAGGGCTGAACACTGAAGCTTTCTTT	CAWSVTGLNTEAFF	NA	NA	TRBV30	TRBJ1-1
TGTGCCACCAGTGAAGACAGCTTCTATGGCTACACCTTC	CATSEDSFYGYTF	NA	NA	TRBV24-1	TRBJ1-2
TGCAGCGCCCATGATGGGGGGACTGAAGCTTTCTTT	CSAHDGGTEAFF	NA	NA	TRBV29-1	TRBJ1-1
TGTGCCAGCAGCCAATCCGACAGGAACACTGAAGCTTTCTTT	CASSQSDRNTEAFF	once	NA	TRBV3-1/TRBV3-2	TRBJ1-1
TGTGCCAGCAGACGGTCTGAGAACGAGCAGTACTTC	CASRRSENEQYF	NA	NA	TRBV2	TRBJ2-7
TGTGCCAGCAGCCAAGAACTAGCGGGGGGTTACGAGCAGTACTTC	CASSQELAGGYEQYF	NA	TRBD2	TRBV4-2	TRBJ2-7
TGTGCCAGCAGCCAGAGTGGAGAAATAAGGTTTTTT	CASSQSGEIRFF	NA	NA	TRBV11-2	TRBJ1-4
TGTGCCAGCAGCCAAGAAATTTGGGACAGTGGGGGTGGTAACATTCAGTACTTC	CASSQEIWDSGGGNIQYF	NA	TRBD1	TRBV3-1/TRBV3-2	TRBJ2-4
TGTGCCAGTAGTCCCCGACAGGGGGTTTCGTCCGGCTACACCTTC	CASSPRQGVSSGYTF	few	TRBD1	TRBV19	TRBJ1-2
TGTGCCAGCAGCTTCCGGACAGACTCCTACGAGCAGTACTTC	CASSFRTDSYEQYF	NA	NA	TRBV5-5	TRBJ2-7
TGTGCCAGCAGTTACGGGGACAGGCTGAACACTGAAGCTTTCTTT	CASSYGDRLNTEAFF	NA	TRBD1	TRBV6-5	TRBJ1-1
TGTGCCAGCAGCTTGGACAGGGGTGTACACGAGCAGTACTTC	CASSLDRGVHEQYF	NA	TRBD1	TRBV7-9	TRBJ2-7
TGTGCCAGCAGTTCTAGGGGAAAAGACAGTCCCCCCCCCTACGAGCAGTACTTC	CASSSRGKDSPPPYEQYF	NA	NA	TRBV28	TRBJ2-7
TGTGCCAGCAGCTTCAACCGCGGGGGGGCAGATACGCAGTATTTT	CASSFNRGGADTQYF	NA	TRBD2	TRBV11-2	TRBJ2-3